The following is a T cell receptor (beta chain) sequence with its context. What it binds is not known. This entry is derived from a study of cytomegalovirus exposure and HLA in healthy donors. General study points: One later analysis reportedly identified an Asian-associated ancestry cluster that showed fewer N-insertions than the roughly 700-donor mean. The investigators catalogued some 150 TCR beta chains as cytomegalovirus-associated.

The CDR3 extends over 17 amino acids. Germline loops: CDR1 SGHRS, CDR2 YFSETQ. Germline trimming cut 4 bases from V and 6 bases from J; bases unmatched to any gene: 13. PCR amplification relied on 60 Vbeta primers (plus 13 Jbeta primers). Sequencing used immunoSEQ multiplex PCR; TCRdb keeps in-frame clones, though not all of them. The sample contains around 200,000 clones, roughly 80% of which appear only once. The receptor comes from a man aged 40-49 years in good health and CMV-seronegative. The chain uses TRBV5-1 and TRBJ2-1, with 10 bases fitting TRBD2. Sequenced sample: PBMCs. CDR3 sequence: CASSRSPSGGRVNEQFF. The CDR3, as DNA: TGCGCCAGCAGCCGGAGCCCTAGCGGGGGTAGGGTCAATGAGCAGTTCTTC.